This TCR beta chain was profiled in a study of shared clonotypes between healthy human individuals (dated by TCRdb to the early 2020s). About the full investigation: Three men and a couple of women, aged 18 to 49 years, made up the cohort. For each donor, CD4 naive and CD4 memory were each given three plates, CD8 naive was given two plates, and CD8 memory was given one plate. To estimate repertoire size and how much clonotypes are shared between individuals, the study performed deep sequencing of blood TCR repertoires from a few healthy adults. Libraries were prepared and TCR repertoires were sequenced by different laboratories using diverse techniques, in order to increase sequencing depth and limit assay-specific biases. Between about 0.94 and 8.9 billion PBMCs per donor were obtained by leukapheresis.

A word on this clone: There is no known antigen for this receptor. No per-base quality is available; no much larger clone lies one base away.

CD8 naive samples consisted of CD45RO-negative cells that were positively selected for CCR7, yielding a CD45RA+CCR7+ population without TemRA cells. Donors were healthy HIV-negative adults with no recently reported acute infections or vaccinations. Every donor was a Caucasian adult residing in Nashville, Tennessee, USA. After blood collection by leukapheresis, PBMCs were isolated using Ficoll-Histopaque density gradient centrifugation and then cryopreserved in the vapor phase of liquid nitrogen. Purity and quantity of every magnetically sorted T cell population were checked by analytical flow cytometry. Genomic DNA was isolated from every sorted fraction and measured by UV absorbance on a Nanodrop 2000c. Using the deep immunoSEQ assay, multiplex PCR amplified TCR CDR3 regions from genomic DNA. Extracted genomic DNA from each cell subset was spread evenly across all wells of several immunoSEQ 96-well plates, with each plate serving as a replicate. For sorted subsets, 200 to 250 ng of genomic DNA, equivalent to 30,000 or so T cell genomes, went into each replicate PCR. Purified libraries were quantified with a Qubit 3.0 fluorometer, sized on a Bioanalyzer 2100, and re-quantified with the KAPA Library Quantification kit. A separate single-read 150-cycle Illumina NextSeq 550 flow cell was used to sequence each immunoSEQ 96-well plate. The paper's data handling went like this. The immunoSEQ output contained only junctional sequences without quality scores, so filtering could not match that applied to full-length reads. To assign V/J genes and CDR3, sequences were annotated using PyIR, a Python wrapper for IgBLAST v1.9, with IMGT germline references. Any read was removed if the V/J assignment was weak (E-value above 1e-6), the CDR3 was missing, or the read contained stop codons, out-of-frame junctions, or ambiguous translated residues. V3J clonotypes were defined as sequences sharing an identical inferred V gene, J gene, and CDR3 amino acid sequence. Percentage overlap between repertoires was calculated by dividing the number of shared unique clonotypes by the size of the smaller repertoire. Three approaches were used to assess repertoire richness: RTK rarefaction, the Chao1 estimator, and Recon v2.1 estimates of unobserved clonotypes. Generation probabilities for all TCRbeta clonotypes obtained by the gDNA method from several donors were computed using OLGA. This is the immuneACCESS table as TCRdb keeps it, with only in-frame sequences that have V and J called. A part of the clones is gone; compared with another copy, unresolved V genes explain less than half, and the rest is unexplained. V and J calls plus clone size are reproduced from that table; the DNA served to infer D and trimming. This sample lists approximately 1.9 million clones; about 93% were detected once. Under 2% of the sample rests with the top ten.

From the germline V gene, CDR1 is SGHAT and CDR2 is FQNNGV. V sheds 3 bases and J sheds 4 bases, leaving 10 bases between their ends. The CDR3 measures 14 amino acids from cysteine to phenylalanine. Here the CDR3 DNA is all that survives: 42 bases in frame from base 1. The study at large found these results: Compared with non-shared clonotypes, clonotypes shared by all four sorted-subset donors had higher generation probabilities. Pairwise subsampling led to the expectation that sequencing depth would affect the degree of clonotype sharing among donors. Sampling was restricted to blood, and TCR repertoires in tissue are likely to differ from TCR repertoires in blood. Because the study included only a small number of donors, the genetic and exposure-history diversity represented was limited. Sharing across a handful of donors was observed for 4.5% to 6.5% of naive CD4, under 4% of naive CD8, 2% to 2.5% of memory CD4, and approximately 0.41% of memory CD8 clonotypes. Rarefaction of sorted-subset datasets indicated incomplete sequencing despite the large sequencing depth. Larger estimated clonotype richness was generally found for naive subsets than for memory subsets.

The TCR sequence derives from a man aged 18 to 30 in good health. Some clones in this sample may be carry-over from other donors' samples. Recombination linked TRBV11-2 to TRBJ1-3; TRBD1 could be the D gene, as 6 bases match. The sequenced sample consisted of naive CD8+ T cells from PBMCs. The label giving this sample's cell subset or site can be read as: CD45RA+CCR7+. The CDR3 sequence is CASSFGGLGNTIYF. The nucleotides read TGTGCCAGCAGCTTCGGGGGGCTCGGAAACACCATATATTTT. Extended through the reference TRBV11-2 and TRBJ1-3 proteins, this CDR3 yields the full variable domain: EAGVAQSPRYKIIEKRQSVAFWCNPISGHATLYWYQQILGQGPKLLIQFQNNGVVDDSQLPKDRFSAERLKGVDSTLKIQPAKLEDSAVYLCASSFGGLGNTIYFGEGSWLTVV.